This T cell receptor beta chain stems from a study of identical twins. In the case of this clonotype: The antigen is undetermined.

This CDR3 region has 15 residues. The V and J ends lost 4 bases and 1 base respectively, with 14 bases between them. Germline CDR1 is DFQATT and CDR2 is SNEGSKA (reference sequence). TCRdb reprocessed the 5' RACE reads via MiXCR and lists one record per CDR3 protein. There are hundreds of thousands of distinct CDR3 sequences in the sample; less than 7% occur only once, and roughly 1.6% lies in the top ten. Whole-study results and caveats: Modelling approaches yielded underestimates of out-of-frame TCR alpha sharing between monozygotic twins. There were fewer insertions in abundant cord blood beta clonotypes, but memory repertoires showed no such pattern.

The chain carries TRBV20-1 and TRBJ2-1, with a possible D match to TRBD2 (5 bases). The sample consisted of naive T cells sorted from blood. This TCR was recovered from a man between 18 and 35 years old in good health. CDR3 nucleotides: TGCAGTGCTAACCCAGGAGAGCGGTCCTACAATGAGCAGTTCTTC. Its protein product is CSANPGERSYNEQFF.